Sequencing of this T cell receptor beta chain was carried out in a study of T cells in Graves' hyperthyroidism and ophthalmopathy. Findings and limits, study-wide: Stable hyperthyroidism and ophthalmopathy were separated using 13 V-J signatures.

Hyperthyroidism, newly diagnosed and lasting under 2 months, affected patients aged 18 to 65. Exclusion followed for patients with uncontrolled infection, other autoimmune disease, pregnancy or lactation. Each diagnosis was grounded in clinical symptoms, serum thyroxine and TRAb, thyroid ultrasound, and orbital computed tomography. The ends were cut back, 3 bases at V and 2 bases at J, with 22 bases in the middle. CDR1 and CDR2 (germline): GTSNPN, SVGIG (reference sequence). This CDR3 has 17 residues. TCR beta CDR3 regions were amplified from RNA. Using the HTBI primer set, a first-round RT-PCR was run on the TCR CDR3. TCRdb fed the multiplex PCR reads into MiXCR, producing one record per CDR3 protein. The table records hundreds of thousands of distinct CDR3 sequences, about 17% of them present only once. With regard to this clonotype: Its antigen is undetermined.

The V gene is TRBV30, the J gene TRBJ1-2; tentatively, D is TRBD1 (5 bases). The receptor was derived from a woman under 40 with Graves' hyperthyroidism. Sample: blood. Here the CDR3 DNA reads TGTGCCTGGAGCTCGCCCACCGGGGACGAACAAAACTATGGCTACACCTTC. Amino acid sequence: CAWSSPTGDEQNYGYTF.